A selection of T cell receptor beta chains follows, all from one sample in a study of T-cell reconstitution after alpha-beta-depleted transplantation in children. TCRdb re-derived calls from the PCR reads in MiXCR, one entry per CDR3 protein. The data hold just over 950,000 distinct CDR3 sequences, with 25% to 30% observed a single time. The specimen was PBMCs, mostly from graft donor cells, collected 360 days after TCRalphabeta/CD19-depleted stem cell transplant. These receptors were obtained from a boy in the first two years of life who had a stem cell transplant for SCID, so the T cells may come from the graft donor. The CDR3 runs from the conserved cysteine through the conserved F or W. A D gene is named only where the DNA matches it firmly. Size is omitted from some rows. Given values are once, few, many or a class for expanded clones.

few	TRBV4-3	TRBJ1-2	.	TGCGCCAGCAGCCAAGAAGTCGAGGTCCTTGGCTACACCTTC	CASSQEVEVLGYTF
.	TRBV7-2	TRBJ2-3	TRBD2	TGTGCCAGCAGCTTAGCGGGTAGCGGGGTCACAGATACGCAGTATTTT	CASSLAGSGVTDTQYF
.	TRBV5-1	TRBJ2-7	.	TGCGCCAGCAGCTTGGGCACAGGGAAAGGAGAGCAGTACTTC	CASSLGTGKGEQYF
few	TRBV29-1	TRBJ2-7	TRBD1	TGCAGCGTTTGGGGTTGGACAGGGAGATTAGAAGAGTACTTC	CSVWGWTGRLEEYF
.	TRBV20-1	TRBJ1-4	TRBD1	TGCAGTGCTAAGGGACAGGGGATTGAAAAACTGTTTTTT	CSAKGQGIEKLFF
.	TRBV5-1	TRBJ2-1	TRBD2	TGCGCCAGCAGCTTGTATTTCGCGGGGGGCGCGGGTAGCAATGAGCAGTTCTTC	CASSLYFAGGAGSNEQFF
few	TRBV6-1	TRBJ2-7	.	TGTGCCAGCAGTGGACAGGCCAGCTCCTACGAGCAGTACTTC	CASSGQASSYEQYF
.	TRBV27	TRBJ2-7	.	TGTGCCAGCAGAATGGGACTCCGCTCCTACGAGCAGTACTTC	CASRMGLRSYEQYF
few	TRBV12-3/TRBV12-4	TRBJ1-2	.	TGTGCCAGCAGTTTAGGTGGGCAGGGATCTGGCTACACCTTC	CASSLGGQGSGYTF
few	TRBV7-3	TRBJ2-1	.	TGTGCCAGCAGCTCAGGAGGGAACAATGAGCAGTTCTTC	CASSSGGNNEQFF
few	TRBV28	TRBJ1-5	TRBD1	TGTGCCAGCAGTAGGTGGAGGACAGGGGATGAGCCCCAGCATTTT	CASSRWRTGDEPQHF
.	TRBV7-2	TRBJ1-2	.	TGTGCCAGCAGCTTGGACCCAGCGGGCTATGGCTACACCTTC	CASSLDPAGYGYTF
.	TRBV28	TRBJ2-3	TRBD2	TGTGCCAGCATCCCGGGACTAGGGGGGAGGGGAGATACGCAGTATTTT	CASIPGLGGRGDTQYF
.	TRBV5-1	TRBJ2-1	.	TGCGCCAGCAGCTTGGAATCTAGCGCCCCTTACAATGAGCAGTTCTTC	CASSLESSAPYNEQFF
few	TRBV20-1	TRBJ2-3	TRBD2	TGCAGTGCCTTAGCGGGGGGGCGGTTGGATACGCAGTATTTT	CSALAGGRLDTQYF
.	TRBV5-1	TRBJ2-7	.	TGCGCCAGCAGCTTGAGCACCCAAACCGGGACGCAGTACTTC	CASSLSTQTGTQYF
.	TRBV3-1	TRBJ1-1	.	TGTGCCAGCAGCCAAGATAAGGTAGGGTTGGTTGACAGTCCTGAAGCTTTCTTT	CASSQDKVGLVDSPEAFF
.	TRBV12-3/TRBV12-4	TRBJ1-2	.	TGTGCCAGCAGTTCCTCACGACCGAAAGACTACACCTTC	CASSSSRPKDYTF
few	TRBV12-3/TRBV12-4	TRBJ2-6	.	TGTGCCAGCAGCTACACTAGGGCGGTGGGCGGGGCCAACGTCCTGACTTTC	CASSYTRAVGGANVLTF
few	TRBV28	TRBJ2-5	.	TGTGCCAGCAGTTTCGGGCTAACCCCTGAAGAGACCCAGTACTTC	CASSFGLTPEETQYF
few	TRBV7-9	TRBJ1-1	.	TGTGCCAGCAGCTTAGGATGGCGGAGCCGATATGAAGCTTTCTTT	CASSLGWRSRYEAFF
few	TRBV7-6	TRBJ2-6	.	TGTGCCAGCAGCTTAGTGGCTCCGGGTGACTCTGGGGCCAACGTCCTGACTTTC	CASSLVAPGDSGANVLTF
few	TRBV20-1	TRBJ2-5	TRBD2	TGCAGTGGAACCACGGGGGGGACCCAGTACTTC	CSGTTGGTQYF
few	TRBV29-1	TRBJ2-1	.	TGCAGCGTTGAGAACATAGCCTCCTACAATGAGCAGTTCTTC	CSVENIASYNEQFF
many	TRBV7-7	TRBJ2-7	.	TGTGCCAGCAGCTTACTCCCTTACCCTACCTACGAGCAGTACTTC	CASSLLPYPTYEQYF
.	TRBV10-2	TRBJ2-2	.	TGCGCCACCACTCCTACGGGGGCCGGCACCGGGGAGCTGTTTTTT	CATTPTGAGTGELFF
.	TRBV20-1	TRBJ2-1	TRBD1	TGCAGTGCTAGTGACAGGGGGAAGTCCTACAATGAGCAGTTCTTC	CSASDRGKSYNEQFF
.	TRBV4-1	TRBJ2-7	TRBD1	TGCGCCAGCAGCCACCGACCAACCGGGACAGAGGCCCTCGAGTACTTC	CASSHRPTGTEALEYF
.	TRBV7-9	TRBJ2-3	TRBD1	TGTGCCAGCAGCCGCGAGACAGGGGACACAGATACGCAGTATTTT	CASSRETGDTDTQYF
.	TRBV2	TRBJ1-6	TRBD1	TGTGCCAGCAGTGATAAGGGGGCGAGTTCACCCCTCCACTTT	CASSDKGASSPLHF
.	TRBV6-2/TRBV6-3	TRBJ2-1	TRBD1	TGTGCCAGCAGTTACCAAGGGACAGCCGGCAATGAGCAGTTCTTC	CASSYQGTAGNEQFF
few	TRBV7-2	TRBJ2-7	TRBD1	TGTGCCAGCAGCTTAGGGTCTGGGACAGCCTACGAGCAGTACTTC	CASSLGSGTAYEQYF
.	TRBV7-2	TRBJ2-2	.	TGTGCCAGCAGCTTAGGTCTAGCTTTCGGGGAGCTGTTTTTT	CASSLGLAFGELFF
.	TRBV28	TRBJ2-3	.	TGTGCCAGCAGTTTTTCAGGCTCGCTCACAGATACGCAGTATTTT	CASSFSGSLTDTQYF
few	TRBV20-1	TRBJ1-3	.	TGCAGTGCTAGTAATAGGGCCACTGGAAACACCATATATTTT	CSASNRATGNTIYF
few	TRBV5-4	TRBJ1-6	.	TGTGCCAGCAGCTTGGACGGATTTTCACCCCTCCACTTT	CASSLDGFSPLHF
few	TRBV6-6	TRBJ2-5	.	TGTGCCAGCAGCGGACAGTACCAAGAGACCCAGTACTTC	CASSGQYQETQYF
few	TRBV7-2	TRBJ2-3	TRBD1	TGTGCCAGCGGAAAGGACAGGACTAGCACAGATACGCAGTATTTT	CASGKDRTSTDTQYF
many	TRBV5-1	TRBJ2-7	TRBD1	TGCGCCAGCAGCTTGGGGACAGGGGCCTACGAGCAGTACTTC	CASSLGTGAYEQYF
.	TRBV6-1	TRBJ1-1	.	TGTGCCAGCAGCTCAAGGGGAGGGATCACTGAAGCTTTCTTT	CASSSRGGITEAFF